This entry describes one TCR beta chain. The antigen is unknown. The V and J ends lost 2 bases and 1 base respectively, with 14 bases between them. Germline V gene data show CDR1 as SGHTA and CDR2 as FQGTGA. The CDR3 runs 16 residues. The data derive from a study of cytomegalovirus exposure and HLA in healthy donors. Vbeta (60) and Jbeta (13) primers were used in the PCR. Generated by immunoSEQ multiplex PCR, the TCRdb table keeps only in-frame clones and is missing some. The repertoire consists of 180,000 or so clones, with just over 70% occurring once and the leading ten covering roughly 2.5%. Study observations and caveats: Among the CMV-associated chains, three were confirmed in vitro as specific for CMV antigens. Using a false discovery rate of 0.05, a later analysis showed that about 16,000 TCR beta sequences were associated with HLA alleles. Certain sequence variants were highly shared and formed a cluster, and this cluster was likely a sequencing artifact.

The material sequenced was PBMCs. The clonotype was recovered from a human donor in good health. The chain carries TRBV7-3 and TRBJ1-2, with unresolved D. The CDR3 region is CASSLEQEGGNYGYTF. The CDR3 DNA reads TGTGCCAGCAGCTTAGAGCAAGAGGGCGGTAACTATGGCTACACCTTC.